These T cell receptor beta chains were read from a single sample in a study of T cells in Graves' hyperthyroidism and ophthalmopathy. A single record per CDR3 protein comes from TCRdb applying MiXCR to the multiplex PCR reads. The repertoire consists of 380,000 or so distinct CDR3 sequences, with over 15% occurring once and the leading ten covering around 3.6%. The sample taken for sequencing was blood. These TCRs come from a woman under 30 with Graves' hyperthyroidism. Each CDR3 is given with its conserved first and last residue. A D gene is named only where the DNA matches it firmly. Clone size is given for some rows only: seen once, a few or many times, or a class if the clone is expanded.

- TRBJ1-1 TRBV5-1 many TGCGCCAGCAGCTTGGGAGGGGGTTATATGGCTGAAGCTTTCTTT CASSLGGGYMAEAFF
- TRBJ2-5 TRBV2 many TGTGCCAGCAGTGAAGACAGGTGGGAAAGAGAGACCCAGTACTTC CASSEDRWERETQYF
- TRBJ2-7 TRBV7-9 - TGTGCCAGCAGCCCCCAGGGGAGTTTAACCGAGCAGTACTTC CASSPQGSLTEQYF
- TRBJ1-1 TRBV20-1 - TGCAGTGCTGCCGGGGGGAACACTGAAGCTTTCTTT CSAAGGNTEAFF
- TRBJ2-5 TRBV6-2/TRBV6-3 many TGTGCCAGCAGTTATCCTCGAGACCAAGAGACCCAGTACTTC CASSYPRDQETQYF
TRBD1 TRBJ1-2 TRBV6-1 many TGTGCCAGCAAACAGGGGGTGGGTGAGGTAGATGGCTACACCTTC CASKQGVGEVDGYTF
- TRBJ2-2 TRBV12-3/TRBV12-4 many TGTGCCAGCAGGGGGGACGGGGACCGAAACACCGGGGAGCTGTTTTTT CASRGDGDRNTGELFF
- TRBJ1-5 TRBV20-1 many TGCAGTGCTGAGGGAGGGTTCGATCAGCCCCAGCATTTT CSAEGGFDQPQHF
TRBD1 TRBJ1-5 TRBV6-1 many TGTGCCAGCAGCGACAGGGGGGGGCTTATGGCCCAGCATTTT CASSDRGGLMAQHF
- TRBJ2-5 TRBV20-1 many TGCAGTGCTAGTTCGGAGACCCAGTACTTC CSASSETQYF
TRBD2 TRBJ2-5 TRBV2 many TGTGCCAGCATAGCCAGCGGGGGCCGAGAGACCCAGTACTTC CASIASGGRETQYF
- TRBJ2-5 TRBV20-1 - TGCAGTGCGACCTTCTTAAATCAAGAGACCCAGTACTTC CSATFLNQETQYF
TRBD2 TRBJ2-5 TRBV5-1 - TGCGCCAGCAGGTTGAGGTCCTCTGAGCGGGGCTACCAAGAGACCCAGTACTTC CASRLRSSERGYQETQYF
- TRBJ2-5 TRBV5-1 many TGCGCCAGCAACCCAGGTGGGAGAGAGACCCAGTACTTC CASNPGGRETQYF
- TRBJ2-7 TRBV7-2 many TGTGCCAGCAGCTTACAGATTTACGAGCAGTACTTC CASSLQIYEQYF
TRBD1 TRBJ1-1 TRBV6-2/TRBV6-3 many TGTGCCAGCAGTTCTTACGACAGGGGGAACACTGAAGCTTTCTTT CASSSYDRGNTEAFF
- TRBJ2-7 TRBV11-2 many TGTGCCAGCAGCTTAGATTACCAGGGATCCTACGAGCAGTACTTC CASSLDYQGSYEQYF
- TRBJ1-5 TRBV6-2/TRBV6-3 many TGTGCCAGTACCATCGAGCCTACCAATCAGCCCCAGCATTTT CASTIEPTNQPQHF
- TRBJ2-7 TRBV5-1 many TGCGCCAGCAGCTCCACCGGGACCCTCCACCGGCAGTACTTC CASSSTGTLHRQYF
- TRBJ2-7 TRBV6-5 - TGTGCCAGCAGTTCGGGACGTAACCCCTACGAGCAGTACTTC CASSSGRNPYEQYF
- TRBJ1-5 TRBV4-1 - TGCGCCAGCAGCCAAGCCCCAGGGACGTCCGGAATTAATCAGCCCCAGCATTTT CASSQAPGTSGINQPQHF
- TRBJ1-1 TRBV4-2 many TGTGCCAGCAGCCAAGAACCGCGGGGCCCCGGTGAAGCTTTCTTT CASSQEPRGPGEAFF
- TRBJ2-2 TRBV20-1 many TGCAGTGCTAGAGATATGAGCAGAAACACCGGGGAGCTGTTTTTT CSARDMSRNTGELFF
TRBD1 TRBJ1-2 TRBV27 many TGTGCCAGCAGTTTTATATACAGGGGCGGTTTATTTGGCTACACCTTC CASSFIYRGGLFGYTF
TRBD2 TRBJ2-7 TRBV24-1 many TGTGCCACCAGTGACCGGACTAGCGGTAGCAAGCAGTACTTC CATSDRTSGSKQYF
- TRBJ1-1 TRBV24-1 - TGTGCCACCAGTGATAGGACTACCGCTGAAGCTTTCTTT CATSDRTTAEAFF
TRBD1 TRBJ2-2 TRBV2 many TGTGCCAGCAGTAGACAGGGGGCAGGAGGCACCGGGGAGCTGTTTTTT CASSRQGAGGTGELFF
TRBD1 TRBJ1-6 TRBV12-3/TRBV12-4 many TGTGCCAGCAGTTTTACAGGGGGACCCCTCCACTTT CASSFTGGPLHF
- TRBJ1-6 TRBV10-3 - TGTGCCATCAGGGCGACGGAGAATTCACCCCTCCACTTT CAIRATENSPLHF
- TRBJ1-1 TRBV27 many TGTGCCAGCAGTTTGGGGTCTGTGACTGAAGCTTTCTTT CASSLGSVTEAFF
- TRBJ1-2 TRBV12-3/TRBV12-4 many TGTGCCAGCAGTTTATTGCGGACAGACACTAACTATGGCTACACCTTC CASSLLRTDTNYGYTF
- TRBJ2-5 TRBV2 many TGTGCCAGCCGAGAGGACAGGGAGGGTGAGACCCAGTACTTC CASREDREGETQYF
TRBD2 TRBJ2-2 TRBV10-2 few TGCGCCAGCAATCTAGCGGGGGCGAACACCGGGGAGCTGTTTTTT CASNLAGANTGELFF
TRBD1 TRBJ1-2 TRBV10-3 many TGTGCCATCAGTGAGACACAGGGGGACAGCTATGGCTACACCTTC CAISETQGDSYGYTF
TRBD1 TRBJ1-2 TRBV20-1 many TGCAGTGCTCCACCAGTCCCGGGACAGGGGCAGGGGTATGGCTACACCTTC CSAPPVPGQGQGYGYTF
- TRBJ1-6 TRBV12-3/TRBV12-4 many TGTGCCAGCAGTTTAGCGGCGAATTCACCCCTCCACTTT CASSLAANSPLHF
TRBD2 TRBJ2-2 TRBV30 few TGTGCCTGGAGTCAGTTTGGGGTAGCGGGGGGGCCGGCCGGGGAGCTGTTTTTT CAWSQFGVAGGPAGELFF
- TRBJ1-3 TRBV11-2 - TGTGCCATCCACAACTCGCCTACCTACTCTGGAAACACCATATATTTT CAIHNSPTYSGNTIYF
- TRBJ2-7 TRBV6-5 many TGTGCCAGCAGGTGGGTCGACGGGAGCTACGAGCAGTACTTC CASRWVDGSYEQYF
- TRBJ2-2 TRBV7-9 - TGTGCCAGCAGCGTACAGGGACCGGCCGGGGAGCTGTTTTTT CASSVQGPAGELFF
- TRBJ2-5 TRBV14 many TGTGCCAGCTTTCACGACAGGAACCAAGAGACCCAGTACTTC CASFHDRNQETQYF
TRBD1 TRBJ2-2 TRBV29-1 many TGCAGCGTTGAAGATCTTCGGACAGGGGGAACCGGGGAGCTGTTTTTT CSVEDLRTGGTGELFF
- TRBJ2-2 TRBV5-1 few TGCGCCAGCAGCTTGAACGGCGGGGGCAACACCGGGGAGCTGTTTTTT CASSLNGGGNTGELFF
TRBD1 TRBJ1-2 TRBV7-8 many TGTGCCAGCAGCCTATCCCGGGACAGGGACGGCTACACCTTC CASSLSRDRDGYTF
TRBD1 TRBJ2-2 TRBV3-1 many TGTGCCAGCAGTCCCGGACAGGCCGGGGAGCTGTTTTTT CASSPGQAGELFF
TRBD1 TRBJ1-3 TRBV12-3/TRBV12-4 - TGTGCCAGCAGTGAGACAGGGGCTGGAAACACCACATATTTT CASSETGAGNTTYF
- TRBJ2-5 TRBV24-1 many TGTGCCACCAAGGTCGGAGAGACCCAGTACTTC CATKVGETQYF
- TRBJ1-1 TRBV7-3 many TGTGCCAGCAGCCCAACCCCAGGGCTCAACACTGAAGCTTTCTTT CASSPTPGLNTEAFF
- TRBJ1-2 TRBV25-1 - TGTGCCAGCAGTGAATACCCCGGCGGGGAGCCAAACACCTATGGCTACACCTTC CASSEYPGGEPNTYGYTF